These T cell receptor beta chains were read from a single sample in a study of cytomegalovirus exposure and HLA in healthy donors. Repertoires were generated with immunoSEQ multiplex PCR, while TCRdb's copy carries only in-frame clones and drops some. The repertoire holds about 120,000 clones, 65% to 85% seen once, with approximately 3% in the top ten. Sequencing used PBMCs. The source is a woman in her thirties or forties in good health and CMV-seropositive. Both conserved end residues are part of each CDR3. Fields, in order: J gene, clone size, V gene, D gene, CDR3 protein, CDR3 DNA. A D gene is named only where the DNA matches it firmly. The listing skips clone size in some rows; elsewhere it reads once, few, many or a size class.

>TRBJ1-2|NA|TRBV19|TRBD1
CASSIDTGGNYGYTF
TGTGCCAGTAGTATAGATACAGGGGGCAACTATGGCTACACCTTC
>TRBJ1-4|few|TRBV7-8|NA
CASSLAGVNEKLFF
TGTGCCAGCAGCTTAGCAGGGGTTAATGAAAAACTGTTTTTT
>TRBJ1-4|NA|TRBV7-2|TRBD1
CASSKLQGADEKLFF
TGTGCCAGCAGCAAACTACAGGGGGCTGATGAAAAACTGTTTTTT
>TRBJ1-1|NA|TRBV28|NA
CASSGRDTVPEAFF
TGTGCCAGCAGTGGCCGGGACACCGTCCCCGAAGCTTTCTTT
>TRBJ2-5|NA|TRBV7-2|NA
CASRSQLRETQYF
TGTGCCAGCAGGTCACAGCTCCGAGAGACCCAGTACTTC
>TRBJ1-1|NA|TRBV18|TRBD1
CASSRGQGGAEAFF
TGTGCCAGCTCACGGGGACAGGGGGGCGCTGAAGCTTTCTTT
>TRBJ1-1|NA|TRBV29-1|TRBD1
CSVTGAGSTEAFF
TGCAGCGTGACAGGGGCCGGTAGCACTGAAGCTTTCTTT
>TRBJ2-7|NA|TRBV9|NA
CASSVGDTAYEQYF
TGTGCCAGCAGCGTAGGGGACACAGCCTACGAGCAGTACTTC
>TRBJ1-5|few|TRBV6-6|NA
CASSYSRGYQPQHF
TGTGCCAGCAGTTACTCGAGGGGGTATCAGCCCCAGCATTTT
>TRBJ1-5|few|TRBV27|TRBD1
CASSLYRGFDQPQHF
TGTGCCAGCAGTCTTTACAGGGGTTTCGATCAGCCCCAGCATTTT
>TRBJ1-4|NA|TRBV5-4|NA
CASSLEPRIEKLFF
TGTGCCAGCAGCTTGGAACCGCGTATAGAAAAACTGTTTTTT
>TRBJ2-2|NA|TRBV18|TRBD1
CASSPQGANTGELFF
TGTGCCAGCTCACCACAGGGGGCTAACACCGGGGAGCTGTTTTTT
>TRBJ2-5|NA|TRBV4-3|TRBD1
CASSQSPTGGSETQYF
TGCGCCAGCAGCCAATCCCCGACAGGGGGCTCAGAGACCCAGTACTTC
>TRBJ2-7|once|TRBV5-6|NA
CASSLEVLGAEQYF
TGTGCCAGCAGCTTGGAGGTGCTGGGGGCCGAGCAGTACTTC
>TRBJ2-1|NA|TRBV7-9|TRBD2
CASSWLAGGYNEQFF
TGTGCCAGCAGCTGGCTAGCGGGGGGCTACAATGAGCAGTTCTTC
>TRBJ1-4|NA|TRBV7-9|TRBD1
CASSLVTGEKLFF
TGTGCCAGCAGCTTAGTGACAGGGGAAAAACTGTTTTTT